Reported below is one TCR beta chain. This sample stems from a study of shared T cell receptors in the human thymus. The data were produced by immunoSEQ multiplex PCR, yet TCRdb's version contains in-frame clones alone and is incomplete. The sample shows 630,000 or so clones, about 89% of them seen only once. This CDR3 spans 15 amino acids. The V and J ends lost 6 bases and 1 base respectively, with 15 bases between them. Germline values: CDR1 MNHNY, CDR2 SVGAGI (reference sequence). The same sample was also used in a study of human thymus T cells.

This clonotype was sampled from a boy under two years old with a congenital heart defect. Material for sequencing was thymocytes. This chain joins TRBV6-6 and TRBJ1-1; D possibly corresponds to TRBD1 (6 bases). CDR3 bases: TGTGCCAGCAGAAACCGGACAGACGGGAACACTGAAGCTTTCTTT. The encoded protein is CASRNRTDGNTEAFF.